The rows below give T cell receptor beta chains drawn from one sample of a study of blood T cell repertoires in COVID-19. Measured with immunoSEQ multiplex PCR; TCRdb has only the in-frame clones, and not every one. The data show approximately 170,000 clones, 80% to 90% seen once. Sequenced input: peripheral blood. Every receptor here comes from a woman aged 80 or older with acute or convalescent COVID-19. The CDR3 runs from the conserved cysteine through the conserved F or W. The D gene is left open where the match is weak. Clone size is stated in some rows and not others, as once, few, many or a class when expanded.

J	length	V	D	size	CDR3	DNA
TRBJ2-1	14	TRBV11-3	NA	NA	CASSLGGAQNEQFF	TGTGCCAGCAGCTTAGGGGGAGCGCAGAATGAGCAGTTCTTC
TRBJ2-7	15	TRBV15	NA	NA	CATSRDNGPYYEQYF	TGTGCCACCAGCAGAGATAATGGGCCCTACTACGAGCAGTACTTC
TRBJ2-1	13	TRBV11-2	NA	NA	CASSLEASSEQFF	TGTGCCAGCAGCTTAGAGGCTAGCAGTGAGCAGTTCTTC
TRBJ2-1	13	TRBV5-8	NA	NA	CASSWSSYNEQFF	TGTGCCAGCAGCTGGAGCTCCTACAATGAGCAGTTCTTC
TRBJ1-1	13	TRBV15	NA	NA	CATSRVTDTEAFF	TGTGCCACCAGCAGAGTAACGGACACTGAAGCTTTCTTT
TRBJ2-7	15	TRBV4-3	TRBD1	NA	CASSLGQGGSYEQYF	TGCGCCAGCAGCCTTGGACAGGGGGGCTCCTACGAGCAGTACTTC
TRBJ2-1	15	TRBV2	NA	NA	CASIEREIRYNEQFF	TGTGCCAGCATCGAACGGGAGATCCGCTACAATGAGCAGTTCTTC
TRBJ2-3	13	TRBV5-1	NA	NA	CASSPGREDTQYF	TGCGCCAGCAGCCCGGGCAGGGAAGATACGCAGTATTTT
TRBJ2-7	14	TRBV19	NA	NA	CASSDREVLYEQYF	TGTGCCAGTAGTGACAGGGAGGTTCTCTACGAGCAGTACTTC
TRBJ2-1	14	TRBV10-3	TRBD2	NA	CAISALGGNNEQFF	TGTGCCATCAGTGCCTTGGGAGGGAATAATGAGCAGTTCTTC
TRBJ2-7	18	TRBV21-1	NA	NA	CASSKEERGQGEVDEQYF	TGTGCCAGCAGCAAAGAGGAGCGGGGGCAGGGGGAGGTGGACGAGCAGTACTTC
TRBJ1-1	14	TRBV29-1	NA	NA	CSVEAGNSGTEAFF	TGCAGCGTTGAAGCTGGCAACAGTGGCACTGAAGCTTTCTTT
TRBJ1-2	15	TRBV4-3	NA	NA	CASSQDLSRVYGYTF	TGCGCCAGCAGCCAAGATCTTTCTCGGGTCTATGGCTACACCTTC
TRBJ1-6	15	TRBV7-9	NA	NA	CASSLGADYNSPLHF	TGTGCCAGCAGCTTAGGGGCGGACTACAATTCACCCCTCCACTTT
TRBJ2-7	15	TRBV18	TRBD2	NA	CASSPLLGGFHEQYF	TGTGCCAGCTCACCACTACTCGGGGGGTTCCACGAGCAGTACTTC
TRBJ2-4	18	TRBV7-9	TRBD2	once	CASSTPSGRASAKNIQYF	TGTGCCAGCAGCACCCCCAGCGGGAGGGCCTCAGCCAAAAACATTCAGTACTTC
TRBJ2-1	15	TRBV10-1	TRBD1	NA	CASSEPGTAYNEQFF	TGCGCCAGCAGTGAGCCTGGGACAGCTTACAATGAGCAGTTCTTC
TRBJ1-1	17	TRBV11-2	NA	once	CASSLVPRGGYGTEAFF	TGTGCCAGCAGCTTAGTACCCCGCGGGGGGTACGGCACTGAAGCTTTCTTT
TRBJ1-5	15	TRBV2	NA	NA	CASKVDSFSNQPQHF	TGTGCCAGCAAAGTGGACTCCTTTAGCAATCAGCCCCAGCATTTT
TRBJ1-3	15	TRBV19	TRBD1	NA	CASSIDWTGGNTIYF	TGTGCCAGTAGTATAGATTGGACAGGCGGAAACACCATATATTTT
TRBJ2-1	15	TRBV7-3	TRBD2	NA	CASSQVGLVKDEQFF	TGTGCCAGCAGCCAAGTGGGACTAGTAAAGGATGAGCAGTTCTTC
TRBJ1-5	16	TRBV21-1	NA	NA	CASSYGGGQSNQPQHF	TGTGCCAGCAGCTACGGCGGGGGGCAGAGCAATCAGCCCCAGCATTTT
TRBJ2-1	16	TRBV11-2	TRBD1	NA	CASSPSQGQGRNEQFF	TGTGCCAGCAGCCCCTCACAGGGGCAAGGACGCAATGAGCAGTTCTTC
TRBJ1-5	16	TRBV27	TRBD1	NA	CASSSSGQTWNQPQHF	TGTGCCAGCAGTTCATCGGGACAGACCTGGAATCAGCCCCAGCATTTT
TRBJ2-1	13	TRBV24-1	NA	NA	CATSQPGSYEQFF	TGTGCCACCAGTCAGCCGGGTTCCTATGAGCAGTTCTTC
TRBJ2-7	15	TRBV9	TRBD2	NA	CASSIGTSGGYEQYF	TGTGCCAGCAGCATAGGGACTAGCGGGGGCTACGAGCAGTACTTC
TRBJ2-7	15	TRBV5-1	TRBD2	NA	CASSLASGGLYEQYF	TGCGCCAGCAGCTTGGCTAGCGGAGGCCTTTACGAGCAGTACTTC
TRBJ1-1	14	TRBV5-1	NA	NA	CASSLDQGGTEAFF	TGCGCCAGCAGCTTGGACCAGGGAGGGACTGAAGCTTTCTTT
TRBJ1-6	18	TRBV7-2	TRBD1	NA	CASSLGGTGGGGYSPLHF	TGTGCCAGCAGCTTAGGGGGAACAGGGGGAGGAGGATACTCACCCCTCCACTTT
TRBJ2-2	16	TRBV5-1	TRBD1	NA	CASSKGQGVNTGELFF	TGCGCCAGCAGCAAAGGACAGGGGGTGAACACCGGGGAGCTGTTTTTT
TRBJ1-1	16	TRBV19	TRBD1	NA	CASKRGDREEITEAFF	TGTGCCAGTAAGCGTGGGGACAGGGAGGAGATCACTGAAGCTTTCTTT
TRBJ2-7	11	TRBV6-4	NA	NA	CASSEEYEQYF	TGTGCCAGCAGTGAAGAGTACGAGCAGTACTTC
TRBJ1-6	18	TRBV28	NA	few	CASSSMPGHKTYNSPLHF	TGTGCCAGCAGTTCGATGCCGGGACACAAAACCTATAATTCACCCCTCCACTTT
TRBJ2-7	16	TRBV2	TRBD1	NA	CASSGGRQGGTYEQYF	TGTGCCAGCAGTGGAGGGAGACAGGGGGGAACCTACGAGCAGTACTTC
TRBJ1-1	15	TRBV19	TRBD1	NA	CASREIRGRYTEAFF	TGTGCCAGTAGGGAAATCAGGGGGCGCTACACTGAAGCTTTCTTT
TRBJ1-1	11	TRBV19	NA	NA	CASRTGAEAFF	TGTGCCAGCCGCACTGGTGCTGAAGCTTTCTTT
TRBJ1-1	19	TRBV19	NA	NA	CASSSTLTRVLAGGPEAFF	TGTGCCAGTAGTTCCACGCTCACCCGTGTACTTGCGGGGGGCCCTGAAGCTTTCTTT
TRBJ2-2	13	TRBV15	NA	NA	CATSRRQTGELFF	TGTGCCACCAGCAGGAGACAGACCGGGGAGCTGTTTTTT
TRBJ2-7	13	TRBV7-3	NA	NA	CASSATGNHEQYF	TGTGCCAGCAGCGCAACAGGGAACCACGAGCAGTACTTC
TRBJ1-2	12	TRBV9	TRBD1	few	CASSVSDRTPTF	TGTGCCAGCAGCGTATCGGACAGGACACCCACCTTC
TRBJ2-1	15	TRBV19	TRBD2	NA	CASSIRHLGGGEQFF	TGTGCCAGTAGTATTCGACATCTCGGGGGGGGCGAGCAGTTCTTC
TRBJ2-7	13	TRBV5-1	NA	NA	CASSLDRQYEQYF	TGCGCCAGCAGCTTGGACAGACAGTACGAGCAGTACTTC
TRBJ1-6	15	TRBV5-5	TRBD1	NA	CASSFGDRVGSPLHF	TGTGCCAGCAGCTTCGGCGACAGGGTGGGGTCACCCCTCCACTTT
TRBJ1-1	15	TRBV3-1/TRBV3-2	NA	NA	CASSQERLTNTEAFF	TGTGCCAGCAGCCAAGAGAGGCTTACGAACACTGAAGCTTTCTTT
TRBJ2-3	14	TRBV3-1/TRBV3-2	TRBD1	NA	CASSVDRGTDTQYF	TGTGCCAGCAGCGTAGACAGGGGAACAGATACGCAGTATTTT
TRBJ1-4	17	TRBV7-2	TRBD1	NA	CASSLVPDRVVGEKLFF	TGTGCCAGCAGCTTAGTTCCGGACAGGGTGGTCGGAGAAAAACTGTTTTTT
TRBJ1-2	16	TRBV4-1	NA	few	CASSQEPLAGKYGYTF	TGCGCCAGCAGCCAAGAACCCTTGGCAGGGAAATATGGCTACACCTTC
TRBJ1-3	15	TRBV5-1	NA	NA	CALILRASSGNTIYF	TGCGCCCTCATCCTGAGGGCCAGCTCTGGAAACACCATATATTTT
TRBJ2-5	16	TRBV19	NA	NA	CASSAQKSRGQETQYF	TGTGCCAGTAGTGCACAAAAAAGTAGGGGCCAAGAGACCCAGTACTTC
TRBJ2-5	16	TRBV7-6	TRBD2	NA	CASSLWGLAEEETQYF	TGTGCCAGCAGCTTATGGGGACTAGCGGAGGAAGAGACCCAGTACTTC
TRBJ2-7	16	TRBV3-1/TRBV3-2	TRBD2	NA	CASSQDSGLAGVEQYF	TGTGCCAGCAGCCAAGATTCGGGACTAGCGGGAGTGGAGCAGTACTTC
TRBJ1-4	15	TRBV30	NA	NA	CAWSLSGGLSEKLFF	TGTGCCTGGAGTCTATCGGGAGGGTTAAGTGAAAAACTGTTTTTT
TRBJ1-1	15	TRBV7-9	TRBD1	NA	CASSLWTGSDTEAFF	TGTGCCAGCAGCTTATGGACAGGTTCGGACACTGAAGCTTTCTTT
TRBJ2-7	16	TRBV6-1	TRBD2	NA	CASSEGTSGPWGEQYF	TGTGCCAGCAGTGAGGGGACTAGCGGGCCTTGGGGCGAGCAGTACTTC
TRBJ1-6	14	TRBV14	NA	NA	CASSPYDRNSPLHF	TGTGCCAGCAGCCCCTATGACAGAAATTCACCCCTCCACTTT
TRBJ2-7	12	TRBV10-3	NA	NA	CATADSSYEQYF	TGTGCCACTGCGGACAGCTCCTACGAGCAGTACTTC
TRBJ1-1	12	TRBV29-1	NA	NA	CSVLQLPFESFF	TGCAGCGTTCTACAGCTCCCTTTTGAAAGTTTCTTT
TRBJ2-7	14	TRBV6-2/TRBV6-3	TRBD1	NA	CASSYGQGFYEQYF	TGTGCCAGCAGTTACGGACAGGGATTCTACGAGCAGTACTTC
TRBJ2-1	14	TRBV28	TRBD2	NA	CASTNAGGFNEQFF	TGTGCCAGCACGAACGCCGGGGGGTTCAATGAGCAGTTCTTC